One sample yielded the 25 T cell receptor beta chains listed below, sequenced in a study of somatic mutations in cytotoxic T cells in rheumatoid arthritis. Using immunoSEQ multiplex PCR, the repertoire was profiled, and TCRdb retains in-frame clones only, with some absent. The sample includes some 10,000 clones, approximately 91% of them seen just once. The sample was CD4+ T cells sorted from blood. The receptors were sampled from a young woman with rheumatoid arthritis.

This clone was seen only once. The chain is built from TRBV28 and TRBJ1-5, with D possibly being TRBD1 (5 bases). Deletions cut 8 bases from V and 5 bases from J, with 19 bases between. The CDR3 length is 15 residues. Per the germline V gene, CDR1 is MDHEN and CDR2 is SYDVKM. The CDR3, as DNA: TGTGCCAGCTCGTCTCCCGGGGAGGGGCATCAGCCCCAGCATTTT. Translation gives CASSSPGEGHQPQHF.

The J gene is TRBJ2-7, the V gene TRBV5-1; 10 nucleotides align to TRBD1. Germline loops: CDR1 SGHRS, CDR2 YFSETQ. The CDR3 loop spans 14 amino acids. V shed 1 base and J 3 bases; nucleotides not matched to a gene: 1. CDR3 DNA: TGCGCCAGCAGCTTGAGGGACAGGGGCTACGAGCAGTACTTC. This encodes CASSLRDRGYEQYF.

The chain uses TRBV28 and TRBJ2-3; 8 nucleotides agree with TRBD2. The CDR3 loop spans 14 amino acids. Per germline, CDR1 MDHEN and CDR2 SYDVKM. Trimming at V came to 2 bases and at J to 3 bases, leaving 1 base not matched to a gene. The CDR3: CASSLAGGTDTQYF. CDR3 in DNA: TGTGCCAGCAGTTTAGCGGGGGGAACAGATACGCAGTATTTT. Full variable domain (outside the CDR3, taken from reference TRBV28 and TRBJ2-3): DVKVTQSSRYLVKRTGEKVFLECVQDMDHENMFWYRQDPGLGLRLIYFSYDVKMKEKGDIPEGYSVSREKKERFSLILESASTNQTSMYLCASSLAGGTDTQYFGPGTRLTVL.

CDR3 DNA sequence: TGTGCCTGGAGCGGCGTGGGGGGTCACACCGGGGAGCTGTTTTTT. The encoded protein is CAWSGVGGHTGELFF. The chain employs TRBV30 and TRBJ2-2, with TRBD2 as a possible D gene (6 bases). V gave up 3 bases and J gave up 3 bases, with 14 bases separating them. CDR1 is GTSNPN and CDR2 is SVGIG in the germline V gene (reference sequence). This CDR3 is built from 15 residues. The variable domain in full, completed from reference TRBV30 and TRBJ2-2, reads SQTIHQWPATLVQPVGSPLSLECTVEGTSNPNLYWYRQAAGRGLQLLFYSVGIGQISSEVPQNLSASRPQDRQFILSSKKLLLSDSGFYLCAWSGVGGHTGELFFGEGSRLTVL.

This rearrangement joins TRBV7-8 to TRBJ1-5; 9 nucleotides match TRBD1. The germline V gene has CDR1 SGHVS and CDR2 FQNEAQ. The CDR3 is 14 amino acids. The J segment lost 4 bases and the V segment lost 6 bases, leaving 4 bases of the junction unmatched. In nucleotides, the CDR3 is TGTGCCAGCAGTGGGACAGGGCAAAATCAGCCCCAGCATTTT. Translating gives CASSGTGQNQPQHF.

The chain links TRBV6-5 to TRBJ1-1; 7 bases fit TRBD1. This CDR3 has 14 residues. J gave up 4 bases and V 5 bases, and 7 bases lay outside the gene matches. Germline CDR1 and CDR2: MNHEY and SVGAGI. CDR3 DNA: TGTGCCAGCAGTGGGGGACAGTACGTCACTGAAGCTTTCTTT. It encodes CASSGGQYVTEAFF.

The J gene is TRBJ2-7, the V gene TRBV5-1, with 11 bases fitting TRBD1. The CDR3 is made up of 15 amino acids. Looked up from germline, CDR1 is SGHRS and CDR2 is YFSETQ. Trimming removed 4 bases from V and 5 bases from J; junction bases left unmatched: 8. CDR3 coding DNA: TGCGCCAGCAGCCCAGGGACAGGGGGTTGGGACGAGCAGTACTTC. This sequence encodes CASSPGTGGWDEQYF.

This clone was seen a single time. Here the CDR3 DNA reads TGTGCCAGCAGCTTTTTTAGCCAAGGAGCTGAGACCCAGTACTTC. It encodes CASSFFSQGAETQYF. The chain recombines TRBV7-2 with TRBJ2-5; D not resolved. The CDR3 covers 15 residues. Germline V gives CDR1 SGHTA, CDR2 FQGNSA. The ends were cut back, 3 bases at V and 5 bases at J, with 16 bases in the middle.

V and J are TRBV29-1 and TRBJ2-3; D perhaps matches TRBD2 (6 bases). V lost 7 bases and J lost 5, with 7 bases in between. This CDR3 comprises 10 residues. The germline V gene has CDR1 SQVTM and CDR2 ANQGSEA. CDR3 loop: CSAREDTQYF. DNA for the CDR3: TGCAGCGCGCGGGAAGATACGCAGTATTTT.

The chain is built from TRBV7-6 and TRBJ2-7; 8 bases are a match to TRBD2. In germline, CDR1 is SGHVS, CDR2 FNYEAQ. The length of the CDR3 is 15 residues. The ends lost 3 bases at V and 5 bases at J; junction bases unmatched: 9. The CDR3 region is CASSLFGGAKNEQYF. The CDR3 bases are TGTGCCAGCAGCTTGTTCGGGGGGGCGAAGAACGAGCAGTACTTC.

The chain uses TRBV5-1 and TRBJ2-5; 8 bases are shared with TRBD2. The V gene's germline CDR1 is SGHRS and CDR2 YFSETQ. Trimming at V came to 0 bases and at J to 1 base, leaving 5 bases not matched to a gene. There are 16 residues in the CDR3. In DNA form, the CDR3 reads TGCGCCAGCAGCTTGGAGGGACTAGGCGTCCAAGAGACCCAGTACTTC. Protein: CASSLEGLGVQETQYF.

This sequence joins TRBV28 and TRBJ1-1; the D is unclear. CDR1 MDHEN and CDR2 SYDVKM come from the germline V gene. Trimming removed 6 bases from V and 4 bases from J, with 21 bases in between. This CDR3 region has 16 residues. CDR3 bases: TGTGCCAGCAGGTCTAGTGGGTTTCGTTTGGGCACTGAAGCTTTCTTT. Protein sequence: CASRSSGFRLGTEAFF.

The chain uses TRBV5-6 and TRBJ1-6, with a possible D match to TRBD1 (5 bases). The V gene's germline CDR1 is SGHDT and CDR2 YYEEEE. The CDR3 contains 18 residues. Between the trimmed V and J ends, which lost 2 bases and 0 bases, there was a span of 15 bases. DNA for the CDR3: TGTGCCAGCAGCTTTCTCGACAGCCTGAGCTCCTATAATTCACCCCTCCACTTT. It encodes CASSFLDSLSSYNSPLHF.

The rearrangement uses TRBV6-6 and TRBJ2-3, with 13 nucleotides matching TRBD2. The germline gives CDR1 MNHNY, CDR2 SVGAGI (reference sequence). The CDR3 sequence is 16 residues long. Trimming removed 4 bases from V and 4 bases from J; junction bases left unmatched: 5. CDR3 sequence (DNA): TGTGCCAGCAGTTTAACTAGCGGGAGGGCCCCAGATACGCAGTATTTT. Its protein product is CASSLTSGRAPDTQYF.

V and J are TRBV28 and TRBJ1-6; 10 bases align to TRBD1. Germline V gene sequence: CDR1 MDHEN, CDR2 SYDVKM. The CDR3 length is 17 residues. The junction had 7 bases not matched to a gene; V was cut back by 5 bases and J by 3 bases. The CDR3 reads CASSPGTGDNYNSPLHF. The CDR3 DNA is TGTGCCAGCAGTCCCGGGACAGGGGATAACTATAATTCACCCCTCCACTTT.

This chain joins TRBV2 and TRBJ2-2; 14 bases agree with TRBD2. Germline loops: CDR1 SNHLY, CDR2 FYNNEI. J was trimmed by 8 bases and V by 6 bases; bases with no gene match: 11. This CDR3 has 17 residues. CDR3 nucleotides: TGTGCCAGCAGCAGGACTAGCGGGGGGCTATTAGTGGGGGAGCTGTTTTTT. This gives the protein CASSRTSGGLLVGELFF.

The gene calls are TRBV6-1 and TRBJ2-3; 9 bases are a match to TRBD2. J was trimmed by 4 bases and V by 4 bases; bases with no gene match: 3. CDR3 length equals 14 residues. Germline-derived CDR1 and CDR2 are MNHNS and SASEGT. CDR3 region: CASSVGLASDTQYF. DNA for the CDR3: TGTGCCAGCAGTGTCGGACTAGCGTCAGATACGCAGTATTTT.

This chain uses TRBV28 with TRBJ1-2; no definite D call. Germline V gene lookup returns CDR1 MDHEN and CDR2 SYDVKM. V was pared by 1 base and J by 7 bases, with 16 bases between. The CDR3 is 15 amino acids. Here the CDR3 reads CASSLSPMEEAGYTF. The CDR3 DNA follows: TGTGCCAGCAGTTTATCCCCCATGGAGGAAGCTGGCTACACCTTC.

V gene TRBV4-1 combines with J gene TRBJ1-2; D is ambiguous. The V end was cut by 4 bases, the J end by 2 bases, with 14 bases between. Germline V lookup: CDR1 MGHRA, CDR2 YSYEKL. CDR3 length: 15 amino acids. CDR3 protein: CASSPTRTVNYGYTF. DNA for the CDR3: TGCGCCAGCAGCCCCACTAGGACGGTAAACTATGGCTACACCTTC.

The rearrangement joins TRBV4-3 to TRBJ1-6; the match to TRBD1 covers 8 bases. The CDR3 extends over 16 amino acids. Trimming took 0 bases from V and 8 from J; bases not matched to a gene: 6. Looked up from germline, CDR1 is LGHNA and CDR2 is YSLEER. CDR3 coding DNA: TGCGCCAGCAGCCAAGAAGCCCAGGGGGCTGATTCACCCCTCCACTTT. Translating it yields CASSQEAQGADSPLHF.

The rearrangement uses TRBV4-3 and TRBJ2-3, with D possibly being TRBD2 (5 bases). Trimming left V 0 bases short and J 8 bases short, with 9 bases between. CDR1 and CDR2 (germline): LGHNA, YSLEER. The CDR3 is 13 amino acids. For the CDR3, the DNA is TGCGCCAGCAGCCAAGATCGGGGAGTTACGCAGTATTTT. Its protein is CASSQDRGVTQYF.

The J gene is TRBJ1-2, the V gene TRBV6-1; 7 nucleotides align to TRBD1. This CDR3 region has 13 residues. The germline CDR1 and CDR2 sequences are MNHNS and SASEGT. J gave up 5 bases and V 6 bases, and 6 bases lay outside the gene matches. The CDR3 DNA is TGTGCCAGCAGAAGACAGGGAAGGTATGGCTACACCTTC. Protein: CASRRQGRYGYTF.

The chain recombines TRBV27 with TRBJ1-1, with D unclear. Deletions cut 2 bases from V and 0 bases from J, with 7 bases between. The CDR3 has 14 residues. From germline, CDR1 is MNHEY and CDR2 SMNVEV (reference sequence). CDR3 protein: CASSLEGLNTEAFF. The CDR3, as DNA: TGTGCCAGCAGTTTAGAGGGTCTGAACACTGAAGCTTTCTTT.

The chain couples TRBV7-2 to TRBJ1-1; D may be TRBD1 (6 bases). This CDR3 contains 15 residues. The germline V gene encodes CDR1 SGHTA and CDR2 FQGNSA. Trimming cost V 6 bases and J 9 bases, with 23 bases left between them. The CDR3: CASSSYPFRGTQAFF. The DNA for the CDR3 is TGTGCCAGCAGTAGTTACCCTTTCAGGGGTACACAAGCTTTCTTT.

The chain couples TRBV30 to TRBJ2-3; TRBD2 matches at 10 bases. The CDR3 sequence is 16 residues long. The germline V gene has CDR1 GTSNPN and CDR2 SVGIG (reference sequence). J was trimmed by 2 bases and V by 4 bases; bases with no gene match: 9. The CDR3 sequence: CAWTKGLAEYTDTQYF. In DNA, the CDR3 is TGTGCCTGGACCAAAGGACTAGCGGAATACACAGATACGCAGTATTTT.